The entry below gives a single TCR beta chain sequence along with its context. The protocol was immunoSEQ multiplex PCR, while the TCRdb copy is restricted to in-frame clones and leaves out a portion. The sample lists about 130,000 clones, approximately 84% occurring once. These data belong to a study of blood T cell repertoires in COVID-19. Study-wide background: Donors in the United States, Italy and Spain gave samples during acute or convalescent COVID-19. Sample material is recorded as cDNA or gDNA derived from T cells, B-cell-depleted T cells, or PBMCs.

From germline, CDR1 is SEHNR and CDR2 FQNEAQ (reference sequence). This CDR3 is 14 amino acids long. J was trimmed by 4 bases and V by 5 bases; bases with no gene match: 5. The origin of this receptor is a human donor in a cohort sampled during active COVID-19. This chain connects TRBV7-9 to TRBJ1-1; TRBD1 aligns across 9 bases. The sequencing sample was made of peripheral blood. The CDR3 bases are TGTGCCAGCAGCGTGGACAGGGGAAGCACTGAAGCTTTCTTT. Its translation: CASSVDRGSTEAFF.